This T cell receptor (beta chain) is from a study of blood T cell repertoires in COVID-19. The assay was immunoSEQ multiplex PCR, and TCRdb's table has in-frame clones only and misses some. The data show 250,000 to 350,000 clones, around 88% seen once. This clone was detected only once. The sequence was obtained from a woman aged 45-65 years with acute or convalescent COVID-19. The specimen sequenced was peripheral blood.

The CDR3 reads CASSFRDRASYGYTF. The CDR3 DNA reads TGTGCCAGCAGTTTCCGGGACAGGGCTAGCTATGGCTACACCTTC. The chain employs TRBV27 and TRBJ1-2, with 9 bases matching TRBD1. The CDR3 has 15 residues. The J segment lost 4 bases and the V segment lost 3 bases, leaving 6 bases of the junction unmatched. The germline gives CDR1 MNHEY, CDR2 SMNVEV (reference sequence).